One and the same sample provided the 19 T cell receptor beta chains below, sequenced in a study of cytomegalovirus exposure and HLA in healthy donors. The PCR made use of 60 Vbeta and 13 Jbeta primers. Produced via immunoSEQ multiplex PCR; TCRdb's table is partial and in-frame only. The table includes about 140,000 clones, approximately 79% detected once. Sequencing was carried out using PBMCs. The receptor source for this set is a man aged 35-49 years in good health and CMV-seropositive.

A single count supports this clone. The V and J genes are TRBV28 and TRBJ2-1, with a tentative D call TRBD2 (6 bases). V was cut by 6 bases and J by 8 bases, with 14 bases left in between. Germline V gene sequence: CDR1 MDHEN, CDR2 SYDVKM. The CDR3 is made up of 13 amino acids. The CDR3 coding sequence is TGTGCCAGCAGGGGAACGGGAGTGGATGAGCAGTTCTTC. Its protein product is CASRGTGVDEQFF.

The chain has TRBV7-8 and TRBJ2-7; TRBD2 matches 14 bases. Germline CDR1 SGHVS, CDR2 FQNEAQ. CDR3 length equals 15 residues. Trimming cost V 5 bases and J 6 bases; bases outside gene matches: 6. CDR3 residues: CASSGGLAGVSEQYF. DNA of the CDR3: TGTGCCAGCAGCGGGGGACTAGCGGGAGTCAGCGAGCAGTACTTC.

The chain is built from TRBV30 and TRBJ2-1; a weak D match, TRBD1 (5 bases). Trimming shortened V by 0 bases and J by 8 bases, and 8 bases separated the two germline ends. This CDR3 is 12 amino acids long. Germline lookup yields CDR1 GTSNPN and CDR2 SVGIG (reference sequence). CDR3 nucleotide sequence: TGTGCCTGGAGTGTACAGGCCTATGAGCAGTTCTTC. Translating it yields CAWSVQAYEQFF.

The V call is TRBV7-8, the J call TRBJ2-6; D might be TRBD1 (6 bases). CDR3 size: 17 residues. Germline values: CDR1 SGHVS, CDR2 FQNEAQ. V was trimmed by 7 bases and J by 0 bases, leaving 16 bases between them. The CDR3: CASKYGTTVSGANVLTF. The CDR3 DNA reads TGTGCCAGCAAGTACGGGACAACGGTCTCTGGGGCCAACGTCCTGACTTTC.

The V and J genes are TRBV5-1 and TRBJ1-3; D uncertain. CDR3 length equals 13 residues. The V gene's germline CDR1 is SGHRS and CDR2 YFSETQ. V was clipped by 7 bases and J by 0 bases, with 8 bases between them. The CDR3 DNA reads TGCGCCAGCCGGGAGAGCTCTGGAAACACCATATATTTT. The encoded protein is CASRESSGNTIYF.

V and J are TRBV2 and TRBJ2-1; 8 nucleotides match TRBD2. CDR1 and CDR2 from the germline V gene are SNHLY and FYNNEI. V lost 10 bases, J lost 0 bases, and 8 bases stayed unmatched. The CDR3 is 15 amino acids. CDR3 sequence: CATVPGTSSYNEQFF. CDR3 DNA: TGTGCCACGGTCCCCGGGACTAGCTCCTACAATGAGCAGTTCTTC.

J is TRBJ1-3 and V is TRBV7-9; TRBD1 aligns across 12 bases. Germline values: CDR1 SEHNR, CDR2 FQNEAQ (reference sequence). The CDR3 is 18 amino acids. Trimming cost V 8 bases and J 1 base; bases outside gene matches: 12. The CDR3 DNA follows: TGTGCCAGCGCCCGATCCGGGACAGGGGGCCCGTCTGGAAACACCATATATTTT. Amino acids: CASARSGTGGPSGNTIYF.

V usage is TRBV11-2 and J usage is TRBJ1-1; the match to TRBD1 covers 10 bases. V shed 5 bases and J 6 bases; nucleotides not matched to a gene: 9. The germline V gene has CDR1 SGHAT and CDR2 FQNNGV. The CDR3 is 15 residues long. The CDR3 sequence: CASSATSGTGAEAFF. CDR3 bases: TGTGCCAGCAGCGCAACCTCAGGGACAGGGGCTGAAGCTTTCTTT.

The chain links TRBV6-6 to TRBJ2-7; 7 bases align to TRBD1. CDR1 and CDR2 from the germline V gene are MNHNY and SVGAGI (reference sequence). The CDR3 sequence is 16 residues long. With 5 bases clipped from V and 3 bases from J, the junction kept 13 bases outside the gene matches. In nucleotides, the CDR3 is TGTGCCAGCAGTCAGAGTTCTTGGGGACAGAACTACGAGCAGTACTTC. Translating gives CASSQSSWGQNYEQYF.

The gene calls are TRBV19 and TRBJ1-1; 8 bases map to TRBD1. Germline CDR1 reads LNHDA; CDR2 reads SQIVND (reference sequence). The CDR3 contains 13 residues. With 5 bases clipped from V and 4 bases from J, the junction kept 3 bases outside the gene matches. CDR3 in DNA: TGTGCCAGTAGTTCGACAGGGGCCACTGAAGCTTTCTTT. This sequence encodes CASSSTGATEAFF.

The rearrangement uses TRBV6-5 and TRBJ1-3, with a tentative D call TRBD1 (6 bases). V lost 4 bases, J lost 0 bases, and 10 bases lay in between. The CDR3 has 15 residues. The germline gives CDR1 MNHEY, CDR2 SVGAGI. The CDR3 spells CASSWTAISGNTIYF. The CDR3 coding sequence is TGTGCCAGCAGTTGGACAGCGATCTCTGGAAACACCATATATTTT.

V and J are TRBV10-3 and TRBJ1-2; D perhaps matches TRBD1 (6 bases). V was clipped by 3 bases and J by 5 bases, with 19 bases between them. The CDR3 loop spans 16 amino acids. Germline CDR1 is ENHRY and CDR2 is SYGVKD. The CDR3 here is CAISDPRLQGTYGYTF. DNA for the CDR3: TGTGCCATCAGTGACCCGAGGCTACAGGGCACTTATGGCTACACCTTC.

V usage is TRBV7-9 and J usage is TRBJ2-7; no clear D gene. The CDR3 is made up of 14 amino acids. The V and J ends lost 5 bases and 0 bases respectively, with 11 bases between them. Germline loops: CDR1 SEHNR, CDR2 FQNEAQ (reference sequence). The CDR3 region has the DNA TGTGCCAGCAGCCACCCAGCGAACTCCTACGAGCAGTACTTC. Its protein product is CASSHPANSYEQYF.

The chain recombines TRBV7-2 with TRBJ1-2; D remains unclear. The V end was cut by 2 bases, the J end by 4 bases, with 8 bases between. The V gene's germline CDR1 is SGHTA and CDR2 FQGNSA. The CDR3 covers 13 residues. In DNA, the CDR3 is TGTGCCAGCAGCTTAAGTCCAGGCTATGGCTACACCTTC. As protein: CASSLSPGYGYTF.

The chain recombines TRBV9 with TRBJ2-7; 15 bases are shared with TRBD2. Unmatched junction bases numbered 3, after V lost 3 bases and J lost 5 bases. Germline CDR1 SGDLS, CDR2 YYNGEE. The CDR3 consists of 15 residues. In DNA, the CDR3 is TGTGCCAGCAGCGCGGGGACTAGCGGGAGGAACGAGCAGTACTTC. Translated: CASSAGTSGRNEQYF. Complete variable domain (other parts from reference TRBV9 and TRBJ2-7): DSGVTQTPKHLITATGQRVTLRCSPRSGDLSVYWYQQSLDQGLQFLIQYYNGEERAKGNILERFSAQQFPDLHSELNLSSLELGDSALYFCASSAGTSGRNEQYFGPGTRLTVT.

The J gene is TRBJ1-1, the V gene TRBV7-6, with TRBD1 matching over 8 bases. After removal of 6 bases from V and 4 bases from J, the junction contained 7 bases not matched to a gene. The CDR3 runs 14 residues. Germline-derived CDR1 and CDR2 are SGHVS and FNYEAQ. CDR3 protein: CASRSLTGGTEAFF. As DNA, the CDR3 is TGTGCCAGCAGATCCTTAACAGGGGGCACTGAAGCTTTCTTT.

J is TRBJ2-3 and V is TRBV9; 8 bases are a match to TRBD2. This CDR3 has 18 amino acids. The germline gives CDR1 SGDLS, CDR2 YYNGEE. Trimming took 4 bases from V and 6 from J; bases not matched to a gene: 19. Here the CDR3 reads CASSPPREREFMRDTQYF. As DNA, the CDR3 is TGTGCCAGCAGCCCTCCCCGGGAGCGGGAGTTTATGAGGGATACGCAGTATTTT.

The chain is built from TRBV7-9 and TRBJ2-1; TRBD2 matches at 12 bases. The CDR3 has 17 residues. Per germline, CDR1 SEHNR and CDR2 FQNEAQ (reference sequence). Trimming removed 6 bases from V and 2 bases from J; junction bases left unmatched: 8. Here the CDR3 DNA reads TGTGCCAGCAGTTTCAATAGGACTAGCGGGACCTACAATGAGCAGTTCTTC. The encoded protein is CASSFNRTSGTYNEQFF.

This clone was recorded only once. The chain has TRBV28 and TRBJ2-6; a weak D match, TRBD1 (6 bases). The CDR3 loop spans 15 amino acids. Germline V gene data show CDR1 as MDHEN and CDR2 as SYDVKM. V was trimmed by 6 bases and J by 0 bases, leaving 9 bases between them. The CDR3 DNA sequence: TGTGCCAGCAGGTCGGGACACTCTGGGGCCAACGTCCTGACTTTC. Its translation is CASRSGHSGANVLTF.